The next 22 T cell receptor beta chains were all read from a single sample in a study of blood T cell repertoires in COVID-19. Generated by immunoSEQ multiplex PCR, the TCRdb table keeps only in-frame clones and is missing some. This table has fewer than 450,000 clones, roughly 91% appearing once. The sequenced sample was PBMCs or T cells enriched from blood (not recorded which). The receptors were sampled from a woman younger than 35 who had recovered from COVID-19.

The chain combines TRBV7-9 with TRBJ2-5; D possibly corresponds to TRBD2 (5 bases). CDR1 and CDR2 from the germline V gene are SEHNR and FQNEAQ (reference sequence). Trimming cost V 1 base and J 4 bases, with 16 bases left between them. This CDR3 has 16 amino acids. The CDR3: CASSLEPGLSGETQYF. CDR3 bases: TGTGCCAGCAGCTTAGAACCCGGACTGTCGGGAGAGACCCAGTACTTC.

V usage is TRBV10-3 and J usage is TRBJ1-1; D might be TRBD1 (6 bases). In germline, CDR1 is ENHRY, CDR2 SYGVKD. CDR3 size: 13 residues. V dropped 6 bases and J dropped 4 bases, with 12 bases sitting between them. As DNA, the CDR3 is TGTGCCATCAGGGACAGTCCAAGCACTGAAGCTTTCTTT. Translating it yields CAIRDSPSTEAFF.

The CDR3 is CASSPQGGQPQHF. In DNA, the CDR3 is TGTGCCAGTAGTCCGCAGGGGGGACAGCCCCAGCATTTT. This chain connects TRBV19 to TRBJ1-5; TRBD1 aligns across 7 bases. Germline V gene data show CDR1 as LNHDA and CDR2 as SQIVND (reference sequence). With 5 bases clipped from V and 7 bases from J, the junction kept 5 bases outside the gene matches. This CDR3 contains 13 residues.

The gene calls are TRBV20-1 and TRBJ1-1; D is perhaps TRBD1 (5 bases). Germline CDR1 is DFQATT and CDR2 is SNEGSKA (reference sequence). The CDR3 consists of 11 residues. The CDR3 DNA sequence: TGCAATACAGGTCCCGAGACTGAAGCTTTCTTT. Translated: CNTGPETEAFF.

The rearrangement uses TRBV5-1 and TRBJ1-1; 7 bases fit TRBD1. Per germline, CDR1 SGHRS and CDR2 YFSETQ. The CDR3 is 15 residues long. V was pared by 0 bases and J by 5 bases, with 7 bases of the junction left unmatched. This chain's CDR3 is CASSLAGAGGTEAFF. CDR3 bases: TGCGCCAGCAGCTTGGCCGGCGCAGGGGGAACTGAAGCTTTCTTT.

This chain uses TRBV18 with TRBJ1-1; 7 nucleotides match TRBD1. V lost 11 bases to trimming and J lost 11 bases; unmatched junction nucleotides: 17. The CDR3 runs to 13 residues. Germline CDR1 KGHSH, CDR2 LQKENI. CDR3 residues: CAGGESQDRLAFF. The CDR3 bases are TGTGCCGGCGGAGAAAGCCAGGACAGGCTGGCTTTCTTT.

Only one count was recorded for this clone. The rearrangement uses TRBV24-1 and TRBJ2-2; no firm D call. Germline V gives CDR1 KGHDR, CDR2 SFDVKD. This CDR3 has 15 residues. The V and J ends lost 5 bases and 0 bases respectively, with 9 bases between them. The CDR3 protein is CATSGSSANTGELFF. For the CDR3, the DNA is TGTGCCACCAGTGGAAGCAGCGCGAACACCGGGGAGCTGTTTTTT.

The chain links TRBV7-2 to TRBJ1-4; D is possibly TRBD1 (6 bases). The CDR3 length is 17 residues. Trimming took off 2 bases at V and 4 bases at J, with 17 bases between the two ends. Per germline, CDR1 SGHTA and CDR2 FQGNSA. CDR3 protein: CASSLFPGTRLNEKLFF. Written as DNA, the CDR3 is TGTGCCAGCAGCTTATTCCCGGGGACAAGACTTAATGAAAAACTGTTTTTT.

This clone has a single count. The chain recombines TRBV9 with TRBJ2-1; TRBD1 matches at 10 bases. V was clipped by 3 bases and J by 3 bases; unmatched bases: 3. Looked up from germline, CDR1 is SGDLS and CDR2 is YYNGEE. This CDR3 is built from 15 residues. This CDR3 is CASSGQGAGYNEQFF. CDR3 nucleotide sequence: TGTGCCAGCAGCGGACAGGGGGCGGGCTACAATGAGCAGTTCTTC.

This chain connects TRBV11-1 to TRBJ1-5, with a weak D call TRBD1 (6 bases). CDR3 length equals 13 residues. Trimming stripped 3 bases from V and 4 bases from J, with 7 bases between. In germline, CDR1 is SGHAT, CDR2 FQDESV (reference sequence). CDR3 sequence: CASSLRGNQPQHF. Here the CDR3 DNA reads TGTGCCAGCAGCTTGAGGGGGAATCAGCCCCAGCATTTT.

V is TRBV7-8 and J is TRBJ2-2, with unresolved D. The ends were cut back, 2 bases at V and 5 bases at J, with 6 bases in the middle. CDR1 is SGHVS, CDR2 FQNEAQ, per germline. This CDR3 spans 13 amino acids. CDR3 in amino acids: CASSLRGTGELFF. For the CDR3, the DNA is TGTGCCAGCAGCTTACGCGGAACCGGGGAGCTGTTTTTT.

The V gene is TRBV28, the J gene TRBJ2-2; 9 bases align to TRBD1. The CDR3 extends over 17 amino acids. The V gene's germline CDR1 is MDHEN and CDR2 SYDVKM. V dropped 5 bases and J dropped 5; count of bases not matched to a gene: 12. This CDR3 reads CASSLPRTGAKTGELFF. The CDR3 DNA is TGTGCCAGCAGTCTCCCTCGGACAGGGGCTAAAACCGGGGAGCTGTTTTTT. Full variable domain (outside the CDR3, taken from reference TRBV28 and TRBJ2-2): DVKVTQSSRYLVKRTGEKVFLECVQDMDHENMFWYRQDPGLGLRLIYFSYDVKMKEKGDIPEGYSVSREKKERFSLILESASTNQTSMYLCASSLPRTGAKTGELFFGEGSRLTVL.

V gene TRBV3-1 (or the pseudogene TRBV3-2) combines with J gene TRBJ1-4, with a weak D call TRBD1 (5 bases). The germline V and J ends were trimmed by 4 bases and 6 bases, with 18 bases remaining between them. CDR3 length equals 16 residues. CDR1 is LGHDT and CDR2 is YNNKEL in the germline V gene (reference sequence). CDR3 nucleotide sequence: TGTGCCAGCAGCCCTGAAAGGGGCGCTTTGGATGAAAAACTGTTTTTT. Its protein product is CASSPERGALDEKLFF.

The chain employs TRBV28 and TRBJ2-3, with TRBD2 as a possible D gene (5 bases). V was trimmed by 8 bases and J by 0 bases, leaving 6 bases between them. Germline CDR1 reads MDHEN; CDR2 reads SYDVKM. The CDR3 totals 12 residues. In DNA, the CDR3 is TGTGCCAGCGAGGGAAGCACAGATACGCAGTATTTT. Translating gives CASEGSTDTQYF.

The chain couples TRBV30 to TRBJ1-2; 9 bases fit TRBD1. The length of the CDR3 is 14 residues. Germline CDR1 reads GTSNPN; CDR2 reads SVGIG (reference sequence). With V trimmed by 0 bases and J by 6 bases, 5 bases remained unmatched. The CDR3 sequence: CAWSVTGGGNGYTF. CDR3 bases: TGTGCCTGGAGTGTAACAGGGGGCGGAAATGGCTACACCTTC.

The genes are TRBV6-5 and TRBJ1-2, with a tentative D call TRBD1 (6 bases). V was cut by 2 bases and J by 3 bases, with 10 bases left in between. The CDR3 has 14 residues. Germline-derived CDR1 and CDR2 are MNHEY and SVGAGI. CDR3 DNA: TGTGCCAGCAGTTACGGCCCAGGGGACTATGGCTACACCTTC. This encodes CASSYGPGDYGYTF.

The CDR3 DNA reads as TGTGCCAGCAGCTTCTTCGGGACAACCTACGAGCAGTACTTC. Amino acid sequence: CASSFFGTTYEQYF. The chain links TRBV11-2 to TRBJ2-7; a weak D match, TRBD1 (6 bases). The CDR3 extends over 14 amino acids. The V end was cut by 3 bases, the J end by 2 bases, with 11 bases between. The germline CDR1 and CDR2 sequences are SGHAT and FQNNGV.

V usage is TRBV7-6 and J usage is TRBJ1-6, with D perhaps matching TRBD1 (6 bases). V dropped 5 bases and J dropped 0 bases, with 14 bases sitting between them. Germline CDR1 is SGHVS and CDR2 is FNYEAQ. This CDR3 is built from 17 residues. The CDR3 spells CASSHGQSVSYNSPLHF. As DNA, the CDR3 is TGTGCCAGCAGCCATGGACAGTCCGTCTCCTATAATTCACCCCTCCACTTT.

This rearrangement joins TRBV5-1 to TRBJ2-3; D not resolved. Germline V CDR1 and CDR2: SGHRS, YFSETQ. Deletions cut 3 bases from V and 3 bases from J, with 5 bases between. This CDR3 comprises 12 residues. The CDR3 region is CASSYATDTQYF. DNA for the CDR3: TGCGCCAGCAGCTACGCGACAGATACGCAGTATTTT.

V usage is TRBV3-1 (or the pseudogene TRBV3-2) and J usage is TRBJ1-1; weak D call: TRBD1 (5 bases). CDR1 is LGHDT, CDR2 YNNKEL, per germline (reference sequence). V lost 0 bases and J 9 bases, leaving 14 bases between the germline ends. The CDR3 extends over 14 amino acids. This CDR3 is CASSQEGLAGKAFF. The CDR3 DNA reads TGTGCCAGCAGCCAAGAGGGTCTGGCAGGGAAAGCTTTCTTT.

Concerning this clone itself: The junction differs from germline at one of its ends, possibly a read error. CDR3 in DNA: TGTGCCTGGAGTCTACCGGGACACCGTAGCTTC. Its protein is CAWSLPGHRSF. This chain connects TRBV30 to TRBJ1-2; the D gene is possibly TRBD1 (6 bases). Germline V gene sequence: CDR1 GTSNPN, CDR2 SVGIG (reference sequence). The CDR3 covers 11 residues. The full variable domain, in which reference TRBV30 and TRBJ1-2 provide the parts outside the CDR3, is SQTIHQWPATLVQPVGSPLSLECTVEGTSNPNLYWYRQAAGRGLQLLFYSVGIGQISSEVPQNLSASRPQDRQFILSSKKLLLSDSGFYLCAWSLPGHRSFGSGTRLTVV.

The chain carries TRBV30 and TRBJ1-1; 10 nucleotides agree with TRBD1. CDR3 length: 12 residues. From germline, CDR1 is GTSNPN and CDR2 SVGIG (reference sequence). V shed 4 bases and J 9 bases; nucleotides not matched to a gene: 5. In DNA, the CDR3 is TGTGCCTGGAATCTGGACAGGGGGAAAGCTTTCTTT. It codes for CAWNLDRGKAFF.